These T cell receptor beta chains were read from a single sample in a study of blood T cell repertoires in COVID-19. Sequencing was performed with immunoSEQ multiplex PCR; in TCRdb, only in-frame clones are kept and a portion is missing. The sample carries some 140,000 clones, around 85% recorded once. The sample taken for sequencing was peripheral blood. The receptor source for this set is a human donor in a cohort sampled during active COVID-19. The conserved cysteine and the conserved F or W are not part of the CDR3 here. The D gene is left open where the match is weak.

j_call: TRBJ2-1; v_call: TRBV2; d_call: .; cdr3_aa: ASSLQGNEQF
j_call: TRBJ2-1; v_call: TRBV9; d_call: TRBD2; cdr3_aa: ASSLGLAGGSSYNEQF
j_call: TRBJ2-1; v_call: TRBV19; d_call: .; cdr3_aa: ASSIDTDNEQF
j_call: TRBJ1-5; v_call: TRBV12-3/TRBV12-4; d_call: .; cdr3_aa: ASSQGENQPQH
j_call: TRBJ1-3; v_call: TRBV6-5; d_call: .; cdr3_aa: ASSYGGSSGNTIY
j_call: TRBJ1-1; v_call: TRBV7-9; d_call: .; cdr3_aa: ASSLAAENTEAF
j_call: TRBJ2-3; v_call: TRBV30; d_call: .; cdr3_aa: AWSGGPQDTQY
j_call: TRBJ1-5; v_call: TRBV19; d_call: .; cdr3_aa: ASTPRNLDGRIGGNQPQH
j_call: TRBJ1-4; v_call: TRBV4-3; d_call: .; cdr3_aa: ASSRLLRTNEKLF
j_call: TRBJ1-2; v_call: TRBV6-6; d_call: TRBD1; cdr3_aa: ASSFGQGAYGYT
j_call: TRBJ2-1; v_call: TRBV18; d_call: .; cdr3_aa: ASSLTISHTITYNEQF
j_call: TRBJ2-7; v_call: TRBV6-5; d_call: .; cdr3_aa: ASTRGATYEQY
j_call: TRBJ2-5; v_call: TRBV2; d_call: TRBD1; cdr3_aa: ASKYLQGQETQY
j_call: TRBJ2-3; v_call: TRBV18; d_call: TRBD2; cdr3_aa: ASSSLATTDTQY
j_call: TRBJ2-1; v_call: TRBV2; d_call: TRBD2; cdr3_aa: ASRPRSGGHNEQF
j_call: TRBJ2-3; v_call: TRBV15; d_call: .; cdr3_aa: ATSREPSGTDTQY
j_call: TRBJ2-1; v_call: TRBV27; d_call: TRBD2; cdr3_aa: ASSFLSGSGPQNPEQF
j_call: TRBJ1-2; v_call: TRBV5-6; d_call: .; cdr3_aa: ASSLIAANYGYT
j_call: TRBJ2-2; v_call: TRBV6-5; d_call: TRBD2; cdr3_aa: ASSYSTSGNIGLF
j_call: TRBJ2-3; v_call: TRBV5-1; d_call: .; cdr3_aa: ASSLGAGSTDTQY
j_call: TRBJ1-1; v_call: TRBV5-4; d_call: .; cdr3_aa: ASSFDTNTEAF
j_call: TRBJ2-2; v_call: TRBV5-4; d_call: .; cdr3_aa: ASSKPLQGNTGELF
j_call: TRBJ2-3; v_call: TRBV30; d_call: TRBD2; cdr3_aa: ALGLAGTDTQY